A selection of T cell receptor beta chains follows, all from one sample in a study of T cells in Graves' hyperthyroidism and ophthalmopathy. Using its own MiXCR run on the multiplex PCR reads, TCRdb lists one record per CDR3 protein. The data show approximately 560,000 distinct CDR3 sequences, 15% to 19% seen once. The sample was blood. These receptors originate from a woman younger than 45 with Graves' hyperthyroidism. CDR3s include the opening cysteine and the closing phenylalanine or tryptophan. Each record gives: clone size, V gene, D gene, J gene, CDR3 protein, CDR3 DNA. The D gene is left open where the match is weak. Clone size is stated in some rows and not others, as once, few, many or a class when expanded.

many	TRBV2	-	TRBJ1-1	CASSDGLWGLAPAFF	TGTGCCAGCAGTGATGGGTTGTGGGGACTTGCCCCAGCTTTCTTT
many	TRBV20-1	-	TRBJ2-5	CSASKGGQETQYF	TGCAGTGCTAGTAAAGGGGGACAAGAGACCCAGTACTTC
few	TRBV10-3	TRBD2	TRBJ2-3	CAISGEAGGPDTQYF	TGTGCCATCAGCGGGGAGGCGGGAGGTCCAGATACGCAGTATTTT
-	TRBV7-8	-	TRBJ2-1	CASSFGGSSYNEQLF	TGTGCCAGCAGCTTCGGCGGAAGCTCCTACAATGAGCAGCTCTTC
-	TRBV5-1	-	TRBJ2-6	CASSPSLAGTGANVLTF	TGCGCCAGCAGCCCATCCCTCGCGGGGACTGGGGCCAACGTCCTGACTTTC
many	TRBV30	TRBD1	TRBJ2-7	CAWTGGRYEQYF	TGTGCCTGGACAGGGGGTAGGTACGAGCAGTACTTC
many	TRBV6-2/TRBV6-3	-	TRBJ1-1	CASSSYRFFEAFF	TGTGCCAGCAGCTCATACAGGTTCTTCGAAGCTTTCTTT
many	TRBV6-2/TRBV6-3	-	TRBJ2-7	CASSYATPYEQYF	TGTGCCAGCAGTTACGCGACTCCCTACGAGCAGTACTTC
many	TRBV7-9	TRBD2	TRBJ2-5	CASSPLAGGQETQYF	TGTGCCAGCAGTCCACTAGCGGGAGGCCAAGAGACCCAGTACTTC
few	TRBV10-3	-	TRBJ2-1	CAIRGMERSYNEQFF	TGTGCCATCAGGGGCATGGAGCGCTCCTACAATGAGCAGTTCTTC
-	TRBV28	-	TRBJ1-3	CASSLTLGVSGNTIYF	TGTGCCAGCAGTTTAACTCTCGGAGTCTCTGGAAACACCATATATTTT
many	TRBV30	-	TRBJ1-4	CAWSQGAEKLFF	TGTGCCTGGAGTCAAGGCGCCGAAAAACTGTTTTTT
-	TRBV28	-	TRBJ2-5	CASSRYTGSGTQYF	TGTGCCAGCAGCCGATATACAGGGTCGGGGACCCAGTACTTC